This T cell receptor beta chain stems from a study of low-dose radiotherapy and immunotherapy resistance in tumors. Study-level information: Given every two weeks, intravenous cyclophosphamide 200 mg/m2 preceded radiation and immunotherapy by one day. The study gave patients oral aspirin 300 mg daily for four cycles from cycle 1 day 1.

This clonotype was observed at least ten times. The CDR3 spans 15 residues. Trimming took 4 bases from V and 2 from J; bases not matched to a gene: 6. First-strand cDNA relied on TRAV- and TRBV-specific primers spanning alpha and beta chains. With a constant-region primer and a V-primer adapter, TCRs were subjected to 15 to 25 PCR cycles of amplification. Using its own MiXCR run on the reads, TCRdb lists one record per CDR3 protein. The data show tens of thousands of distinct CDR3 sequences, 18% seen once. As to time point: before trial treatment. This sequence was found in a male donor with prostate cancer. The material sequenced was PBMCs, taken before treatment. J is TRBJ2-3 and V is TRBV12-3 or TRBV12-4, with 7 bases that match TRBD2. CDR3 amino acids: CASSSAGKITDTQYF. In nucleotides, the CDR3 is TGTGCCAGCAGTTCAGCGGGGAAGATCACAGATACGCAGTATTTT.